These 13 T cell receptor beta chains originate from one sample sequenced in a study of T cell responses to AZD1222 COVID-19 vaccine. Sequencing used immunoSEQ multiplex PCR; TCRdb keeps in-frame clones, though not all of them. The sample comprises tens of thousands of clones, roughly 86% of which are singletons, and approximately 6.3% rests with the top ten. The sample consisted of peripheral blood, taken on day 0 of AZD1222 vaccination. These receptors were obtained from an adult in good health.

This chain uses TRBV9 with TRBJ2-1; possible D gene TRBD1, 5 bases. CDR3 length equals 13 residues. Per germline, CDR1 SGDLS and CDR2 YYNGEE. The germline V and J ends were trimmed by 4 bases and 4 bases, with 9 bases remaining between them. The CDR3 nucleotides read TGTGCCAGCAGCTTACAGGCATACAATGAGCAGTTCTTC. Amino acid sequence: CASSLQAYNEQFF.

The V gene is TRBV9, the J gene TRBJ1-3; tentative D call: TRBD1 (5 bases). CDR1 and CDR2 (germline): SGDLS, YYNGEE. V dropped 0 bases and J dropped 0 bases, with 13 bases sitting between them. CDR3 length: 17 residues. The CDR3 loop is CASSVEGRGNSGNTIYF. In DNA, the CDR3 is TGTGCCAGCAGCGTAGAGGGCCGGGGGAACTCTGGAAACACCATATATTTT.

This chain links TRBV7-8 with TRBJ2-1; D might be TRBD1 or TRBD2, each matching 6 bases. The V end was cut by 8 bases, the J end by 2 bases, with 13 bases between. The germline gives CDR1 SGHVS, CDR2 FQNEAQ. The CDR3 is 14 amino acids. CDR3: CASRGGWAYNEQFF. CDR3 bases: TGTGCCAGCCGAGGGGGGTGGGCCTACAATGAGCAGTTCTTC.

This chain links TRBV2 with TRBJ1-1; D call uncertain. The V end was cut by 6 bases, the J end by 0 bases, with 8 bases between. The V gene's germline CDR1 is SNHLY and CDR2 FYNNEI. The CDR3 contains 13 residues. This CDR3 is CASRRILNTEAFF. The DNA for the CDR3 is TGTGCCAGCAGGCGGATCTTGAACACTGAAGCTTTCTTT. The variable domain in full, completed from reference TRBV2 and TRBJ1-1, reads EPEVTQTPSHQVTQMGQEVILRCVPISNHLYFYWYRQILGQKVEFLVSFYNNEISEKSEIFDDQFSVERPDGSNFTLKIRSTKLEDSAMYFCASRRILNTEAFFGQGTRLTVV.

The chain is built from TRBV5-1 and TRBJ2-3; tentatively, D is TRBD1 (5 bases). The length of the CDR3 is 14 residues. The germline gives CDR1 SGHRS, CDR2 YFSETQ. V lost 3 bases, J lost 4 bases, and 12 bases lay in between. This CDR3 reads CASSWVPGSDTQYF. CDR3 sequence (DNA): TGCGCCAGCAGCTGGGTTCCAGGGTCAGATACGCAGTATTTT.

The chain carries TRBV29-1 and TRBJ2-1, with 7 nucleotides matching TRBD1. Looked up from germline, CDR1 is SQVTM and CDR2 is ANQGSEA. This CDR3 contains 15 residues. V lost 1 base and J lost 7; bases outside the gene matches: 10. The CDR3 nucleotides read TGCAGCGTTGAAGCGAGGGGACAGCGAGGGAATGAGCAGTTCTTC. Protein: CSVEARGQRGNEQFF.

This chain joins TRBV11-2 and TRBJ2-7, with D perhaps matching TRBD1 (6 bases). Germline V lookup: CDR1 SGHAT, CDR2 FQNNGV. Deletions cut 2 bases from V and 5 bases from J, with 13 bases between. This CDR3 has 14 residues. The CDR3 protein is CASSLFQGQDEQYF. CDR3 in DNA: TGTGCCAGCAGCTTATTTCAGGGGCAGGACGAGCAGTACTTC.

The chain has TRBV7-9 and TRBJ1-2; no reliable D call. CDR1 and CDR2 from the germline V gene are SEHNR and FQNEAQ (reference sequence). V was cut by 7 bases and J by 4 bases, with 19 bases left in between. This CDR3 is built from 15 residues. The CDR3, as DNA: TGTGCCAGCATTCCCGAACGAGCACTACTCTATGGCTACACCTTC. Translated, it gives CASIPERALLYGYTF.

V usage is TRBV6-5 and J usage is TRBJ2-1; the match to TRBD1 covers 7 bases. The V gene's germline CDR1 is MNHEY and CDR2 SVGAGI. After removal of 6 bases from V and 3 bases from J, the junction contained 8 bases not matched to a gene. This CDR3 has 15 residues. This CDR3 is CASSPPGQSYNEQFF. CDR3 DNA: TGTGCCAGCAGCCCCCCGGGACAGAGCTACAATGAGCAGTTCTTC.

The chain uses TRBV6-2 or TRBV6-3 and TRBJ2-1; possibly TRBD1 for D (5 bases). V was clipped by 0 bases and J by 8 bases, with 23 bases between them. Germline loops: CDR1 MNHEY, CDR2 SVGEGT. CDR3 size: 18 residues. The CDR3 DNA is TGTGCCAGCAGTTACTCGAGTGTCAATACAGGTCGACCCGATGAGCAGTTCTTC. Its protein is CASSYSSVNTGRPDEQFF.

This clone was detected only once. Other nucleotide sequences in the sample specify the same CDR3. The J gene is TRBJ2-5, the V gene TRBV7-2; D might be TRBD2 (6 bases). CDR1 is SGHTA, CDR2 FQGNSA, per germline. V was clipped by 2 bases and J by 2 bases, with 9 bases between them. This CDR3 spans 14 amino acids. The CDR3 DNA follows: TGTGCCAGCAGCTTAACTGGAGGGCAAGAGACCCAGTACTTC. Translation gives CASSLTGGQETQYF.

The V call is TRBV30, the J call TRBJ2-7, with 7 nucleotides matching TRBD2. The germline V gene encodes CDR1 GTSNPN and CDR2 SVGIG (reference sequence). Germline trimming cut 0 bases from V and 2 bases from J; bases unmatched to any gene: 13. The CDR3 is 17 residues long. In DNA form, the CDR3 reads TGTGCCTGGAGTGTAAGGTCGAGGATAGCGGGTCCCTACGAGCAGTACTTC. Translated: CAWSVRSRIAGPYEQYF.

The chain links TRBV19 to TRBJ2-2; D possibly uses TRBD1 or TRBD2 (6 bases each). The germline gives CDR1 LNHDA, CDR2 SQIVND (reference sequence). Trimming cost V 3 bases and J 6 bases, with 14 bases left between them. The CDR3 extends over 15 amino acids. Written as DNA, the CDR3 is TGTGCCAGTAGTATGAGGGCAGGGGAGGCCGGGGAGCTGTTTTTT. This sequence encodes CASSMRAGEAGELFF.